This record covers a single T cell receptor (beta chain). Its antigen is unknown. The CDR3 is made up of 14 amino acids. V gave up 7 bases and J gave up 0 bases; unmatched junction bases: 3. The germline V gene has CDR1 SNHLY and CDR2 FYNNEI. Both 60 Vbeta primers and 13 Jbeta primers went into the PCR. Profiling relied on immunoSEQ multiplex PCR, and the TCRdb table lists in-frame clones only, not all of them. The sample's table shows about 200,000 clones. The data were obtained in a study of cytomegalovirus exposure and HLA in healthy donors. General study points: A missense DCLRE1C variant was associated with V- and J-gene trimming of TCR beta chains in a later analysis, and an independent cohort replicated the association. Available immune exposure information covered CMV serostatus only. On later analysis, the bulk of CMV-associated TCR beta chains appeared to be HLA-restricted. Rare sequences made up most TCRs, while some public TCRs were found in many donors.

The sample comprised PBMCs. This receptor was obtained from a girl between 2 and 10 years old in good health and CMV-seropositive. The V and J genes are TRBV2 and TRBJ2-3, with TRBD1 matching 8 bases. The DNA for the CDR3 is TGTGCCAGCACAGGGGGCACAAGCACAGATACGCAGTATTTT. Translating gives CASTGGTSTDTQYF.